One and the same sample provided the 21 T cell receptor beta chains below, sequenced in a study of tumor and adjacent non-tumor tissue in lung cancer. RNA was extracted from bulk tissue without any cell sorting. The library came from three nested PCR rounds adapted from ARM-PCR protocols. Using its own MiXCR run on the multiplex PCR reads, TCRdb lists one record per CDR3 protein. The table lists over 110,000 distinct CDR3 sequences, around 61% of them singletons. The source material was lung tumor tissue. The receptors originated from a man aged 60-69 years with small cell lung cancer.

To note about this clonotype: The final CDR3 position lacks the conserved phenylalanine or tryptophan, pointing to a likely read error. The DNA is left out, because the CDR3 cannot be placed on it with certainty; the CDR3 is given as TCRdb lists it. V usage is TRBV6-5 and J usage is TRBJ2-2. The CDR3 has 13 amino acids, counting both end residues. Germline V CDR1 and CDR2: MNHEY, SVGAGI. CDR3 sequence reads: CASSLYHTGEPFL.

The chain is built from TRBV10-3 and TRBJ2-3, with 12 bases that match TRBD2. Trimming cost V 5 bases and J 5 bases; bases outside gene matches: 5. The length of the CDR3 is 15 residues. The germline CDR1 and CDR2 sequences are ENHRY and SYGVKD. This CDR3 is CAISWTSGNIDTQYF. The CDR3 coding sequence is TGTGCCATCAGTTGGACTAGCGGGAACATAGATACGCAGTATTTT.

A note on this clonotype: A much larger clone lies one base from this, so it may be a read error. The chain is built from TRBV20-1 and TRBJ2-5, with 12 bases lining up with TRBD2. The CDR3 contains 15 residues. The V and J ends lost 4 bases and 5 bases, in that order; junction bases with no gene match: 8. Germline V lookup: CDR1 DFQATT, CDR2 SNEGSKA (reference sequence). The chain's CDR3 is CSANATSGSYETQYF. The CDR3 nucleotides read TGCAGTGCTAACGCGACTAGCGGGAGTTATGAGACCCAGTACTTC.

In its sample, this clonotype was seen a few times. The chain uses TRBV12-3 or TRBV12-4 and TRBJ2-2; D unresolved. This CDR3 is built from 15 residues. V was shortened by 2 bases and J by 1 base, with 8 bases between the two germline ends. CDR3 amino acids: CASSLRLMNTGELFF. DNA for the CDR3: TGTGCCAGCAGTTTACGACTTATGAACACCGGGGAGCTGTTTTTT.

Notes on this clonotype: Relative to the germline gene, one junction end is altered; a read error may explain this. The chain couples TRBV11-2 to TRBJ2-3; D remains unclear. Looked up from germline, CDR1 is SGHAT and CDR2 is FQNNGV. The CDR3 extends over 14 amino acids. The CDR3 is CASSLAGETDTKYF. The CDR3 DNA follows: TGTGCCAGCAGCTTAGCAGGCGAAACAGATACGAAGTATTTT.

This clonotype was seen ten or more times. The chain employs TRBV5-1 and TRBJ1-1; D unresolved. V was cut by 0 bases and J by 1 base, with 10 bases left in between. There are 15 residues in the CDR3. The V gene's germline CDR1 is SGHRS and CDR2 YFSETQ. CDR3 amino acids: CASSLALNANTEAFF. CDR3 nucleotides: TGCGCCAGCAGCTTGGCCTTGAACGCGAACACTGAAGCTTTCTTT.

On this clonotype: The junction departs from the called germline gene at one end, perhaps through a read error. This chain joins TRBV20-1 and TRBJ2-1; possible D gene TRBD2, 5 bases. Germline V CDR1 and CDR2: DFQATT, SNEGSKA (reference sequence). CDR3 length: 13 residues. The DNA for the CDR3 is TGTAGTGCTAGAGACCCTAAGGAGGCTGAGCAGCTCTTC. Translated, it gives CSARDPKEAEQLF.

This clonotype has more than one count but fewer than ten. This chain uses TRBV4-1 with TRBJ2-2, with D unresolved. The CDR3 is made up of 15 amino acids. Per the germline V gene, CDR1 is MGHRA and CDR2 is YSYEKL. The V end was cut by 1 base, the J end by 7 bases, with 13 bases between. CDR3 in amino acids: CASSQVGSNVGELFF. CDR3 in DNA: TGCGCCAGCAGCCAAGTCGGCAGTAATGTCGGGGAGCTGTTTTTT.

This clonotype has just one count. A much larger clone differs from this one at a single base, so this may be a read error. The chain uses TRBV6-5 and TRBJ2-5; perhaps TRBD1 as D (6 bases). The germline V gene encodes CDR1 MNHEY and CDR2 SVGAGI. The CDR3 contains 16 residues. Trimming left V 0 bases short and J 3 bases short, with 14 bases between. CDR3 DNA: TGTGCCAGCAGTTACTCAGGGACAAGCGTAAAAGAGACCCAGTACTTC. As protein: CASSYSGTSVKETQYF.

This chain uses TRBV28 with TRBJ2-7; 8 nucleotides line up with TRBD1. With 9 bases clipped from V and 7 bases from J, the junction kept 17 bases outside the gene matches. This CDR3 region has 15 residues. In germline, CDR1 is MDHEN, CDR2 SYDVKM. CDR3 in amino acids: CARSKRDRRRGEQYF. DNA for the CDR3: TGTGCCAGGAGTAAACGGGACAGGCGCCGGGGGGAGCAGTACTTC. Full variable domain (remainder filled in from reference TRBV28 and TRBJ2-7): DVKVTQSSRYLVKRTGEKVFLECVQDMDHENMFWYRQDPGLGLRLIYFSYDVKMKEKGDIPEGYSVSREKKERFSLILESASTNQTSMYLCARSKRDRRRGEQYFGPGTRLTVT.

The chain employs TRBV7-8 and TRBJ2-2; 11 bases map to TRBD2. The junction had 8 bases not matched to a gene; V was cut back by 5 bases and J by 6 bases. CDR3 size: 16 residues. CDR1 is SGHVS, CDR2 FQNEAQ, per germline. CDR3 protein: CASSPDLAGGSGELFF. DNA for the CDR3: TGTGCCAGCAGCCCAGACCTAGCGGGGGGATCCGGGGAGCTGTTTTTT.

This clonotype was seen once. This may be a read error, as it is one base from a much larger clone. The CDR3 DNA follows: TGTACCAGCATAGGCGCGTCCTACGAGCAGTACTTC. Amino acid sequence: CTSIGASYEQYF. The chain links TRBV28 to TRBJ2-7; D is ambiguous. The CDR3 has 12 amino acids. Germline V gives CDR1 MDHEN, CDR2 SYDVKM. Together with reference TRBV28 and TRBJ2-7, the CDR3 gives the full variable domain: DVKVTQSSRYLVKRTGEKVFLECVQDMDHENMFWYRQDPGLGLRLIYFSYDVKMKEKGDIPEGYSVSREKKERFSLILESASTNQTSMYLCTSIGASYEQYFGPGTRLTVT.

The CDR3 DNA follows: TGTGCCACCAGTGATCCCAGGGGCGCGTCTGGCTACACCTTC. As protein: CATSDPRGASGYTF. This chain links TRBV24-1 with TRBJ1-2; D might be TRBD1 (6 bases). Germline lookup yields CDR1 KGHDR and CDR2 SFDVKD. The CDR3 totals 14 residues. The germline V and J ends were trimmed by 3 bases and 7 bases, with 14 bases remaining between them.

This chain joins TRBV6-5 and TRBJ2-6; D is unresolved. The CDR3 is 14 residues long. The ends were cut back, 8 bases at V and 0 bases at J, with 8 bases in the middle. The V gene's germline CDR1 is MNHEY and CDR2 SVGAGI. CDR3 region: CASHEVSGANVLTF. The CDR3 nucleotides read TGTGCCAGCCATGAAGTCTCTGGGGCCAACGTCCTGACTTTC.

The chain links TRBV4-1 to TRBJ2-1; the match to TRBD1 covers 8 bases. V gave up 11 bases and J gave up 13 bases; unmatched junction bases: 28. This CDR3 is 17 amino acids long. The germline V gene has CDR1 MGHRA and CDR2 YSYEKL. CDR3 region: CACCQDTTPQGARSQFF. The CDR3 nucleotides are TGCGCCTGCTGCCAAGACACGACCCCCCAGGGGGCACGCTCTCAGTTCTTC.

The chain uses TRBV7-8 and TRBJ2-4, with 10 bases aligning to TRBD1. The germline V gene has CDR1 SGHVS and CDR2 FQNEAQ. CDR3 length equals 13 residues. V lost 5 bases to trimming and J lost 7 bases; unmatched junction nucleotides: 2. The CDR3: CASSQDRGNIQYF. In DNA, the CDR3 is TGTGCCAGCAGCCAGGACAGGGGGAACATTCAGTACTTC.

Note on this clonotype: One junction end disagrees with the germline gene, perhaps due to a read error. The chain combines TRBV11-2 with TRBJ1-2; tentative D call: TRBD1 (5 bases). The CDR3 runs 12 residues. The germline CDR1 and CDR2 sequences are SGHAT and FQNNGV. CDR3 sequence reads: CASSRGVWGYTF. DNA for the CDR3: TGTGCCAGCAGCCGCGGGGTCTGGGGCTACACCTTT.

J is TRBJ1-3 and V is TRBV20-1; 7 nucleotides line up with TRBD1. Losses at the gene ends were 5 bases for V and 3 bases for J; bases not matched to a gene: 7. Germline CDR1 reads DFQATT; CDR2 reads SNEGSKA (reference sequence). The CDR3 length is 14 residues. CDR3 in amino acids: CSAQQGSSGNTIYF. CDR3 coding DNA: TGCAGTGCTCAACAGGGGAGTAGTGGAAACACCATATATTTT.

Worth noting for this clonotype: A much larger clone is a single base away; this may be a read error. This is likely a read error, given that the CDR3 carries no conserved phenylalanine or tryptophan at its end. The V and J genes are TRBV20-1 and TRBJ1-1; D unresolved. Per the germline V gene, CDR1 is DFQATT and CDR2 is SNEGSKA (reference sequence). The CDR3 is made up of 10 amino acids. Between the trimmed V and J ends, which lost 3 bases and 11 bases, there was a span of 10 bases. The CDR3 sequence: CSARVVSAFV. Here the CDR3 DNA reads TGCAGTGCTAGGGTTGTGAGCGCTTTCGTT.

This clonotype was picked up one time. A much larger clone differs by one base, so this may be a read error. The rearrangement joins TRBV20-1 to TRBJ2-1; no clear D. The CDR3 sequence is 15 residues long. The V gene's germline CDR1 is DFQATT and CDR2 SNEGSKA (reference sequence). The CDR3 spells CSARVSSSSYNELFF. In DNA, the CDR3 is TGCAGTGCTAGAGTCTCCTCCAGCTCCTACAATGAGCTGTTCTTC.

Concerning this clonotype: A much larger clone lies a single base off, so this may be a read error. The CDR3 does not close with the conserved phenylalanine or tryptophan, likely indicating a read error. The chain uses TRBV6-5 and TRBJ2-2; 7 nucleotides agree with TRBD2. The trim removed 7 bases at V and 3 bases at J, leaving 11 bases unmatched. The CDR3 is 16 amino acids. Germline CDR1 is MNHEY and CDR2 is SVGAGI. In DNA, the CDR3 is TGTGCCAGCACCCTCCGGGCGGGAGCCGACACCGGGGAGCTGTTTTCT. Its protein product is CASTLRAGADTGELFS.